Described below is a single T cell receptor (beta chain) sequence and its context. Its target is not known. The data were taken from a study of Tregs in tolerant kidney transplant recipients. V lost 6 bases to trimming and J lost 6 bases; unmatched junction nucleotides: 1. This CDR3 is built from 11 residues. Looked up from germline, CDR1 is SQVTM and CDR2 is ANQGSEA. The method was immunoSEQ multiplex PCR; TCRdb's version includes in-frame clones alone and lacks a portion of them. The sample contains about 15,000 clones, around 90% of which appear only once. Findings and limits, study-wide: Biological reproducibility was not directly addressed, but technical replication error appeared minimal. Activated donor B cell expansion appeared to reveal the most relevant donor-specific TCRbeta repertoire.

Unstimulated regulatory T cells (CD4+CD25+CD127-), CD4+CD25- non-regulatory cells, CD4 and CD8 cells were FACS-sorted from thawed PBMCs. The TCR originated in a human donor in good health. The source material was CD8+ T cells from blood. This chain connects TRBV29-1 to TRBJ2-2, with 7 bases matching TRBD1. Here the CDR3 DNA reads TGCAGCGTAGACAGGGCCGGGGAGCTGTTTTTT. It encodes CSVDRAGELFF.